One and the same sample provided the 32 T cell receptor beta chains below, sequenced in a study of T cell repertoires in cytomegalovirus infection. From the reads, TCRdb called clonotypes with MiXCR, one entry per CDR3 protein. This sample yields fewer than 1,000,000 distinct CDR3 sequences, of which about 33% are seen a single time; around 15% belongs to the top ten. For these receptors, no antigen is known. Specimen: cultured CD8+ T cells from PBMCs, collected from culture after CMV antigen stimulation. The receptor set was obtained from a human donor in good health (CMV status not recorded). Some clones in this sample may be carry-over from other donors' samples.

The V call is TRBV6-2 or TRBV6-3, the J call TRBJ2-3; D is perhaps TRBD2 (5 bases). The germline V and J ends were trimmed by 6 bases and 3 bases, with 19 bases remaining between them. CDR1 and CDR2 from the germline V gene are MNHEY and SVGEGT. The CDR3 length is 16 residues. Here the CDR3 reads CASSRYPILVTDTQYF. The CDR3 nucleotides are TGTGCCAGCAGCCGATACCCCATACTAGTTACAGATACGCAGTATTTT.

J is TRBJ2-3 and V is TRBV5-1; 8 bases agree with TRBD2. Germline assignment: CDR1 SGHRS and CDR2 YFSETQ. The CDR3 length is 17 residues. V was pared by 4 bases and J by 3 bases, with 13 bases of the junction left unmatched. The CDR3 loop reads CASSAAGGRWETDTQYF. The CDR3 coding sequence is TGCGCCAGCAGCGCCGCGGGGGGCCGGTGGGAAACAGATACGCAGTATTTT.

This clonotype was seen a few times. The CDR3 sequence is CATSNTGTGGITEAFF. The DNA of the CDR3 is TGTGCCACCAGCAACACCGGGACAGGGGGCATCACTGAAGCTTTCTTT. The chain combines TRBV15 with TRBJ1-1; 12 bases are shared with TRBD1. Per germline, CDR1 LNHNV and CDR2 YYDKDF (reference sequence). This CDR3 is 16 amino acids long. The V gene end was trimmed by 4 bases and the J gene end by 4 bases; junction bases not matched to a gene: 7.

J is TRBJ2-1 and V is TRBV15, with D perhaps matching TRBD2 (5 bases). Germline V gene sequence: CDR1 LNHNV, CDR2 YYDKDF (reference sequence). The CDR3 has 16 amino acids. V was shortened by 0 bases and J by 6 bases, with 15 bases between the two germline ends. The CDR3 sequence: CATSRDQWERGNEQFF. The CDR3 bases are TGTGCCACCAGCAGAGATCAATGGGAGAGAGGCAATGAGCAGTTCTTC.

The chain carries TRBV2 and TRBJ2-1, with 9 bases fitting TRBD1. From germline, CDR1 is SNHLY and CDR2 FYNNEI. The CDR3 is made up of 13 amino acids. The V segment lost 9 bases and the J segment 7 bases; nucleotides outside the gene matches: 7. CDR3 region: CASGQGRRNEQFF. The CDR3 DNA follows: TGTGCCAGTGGACAGGGGCGAAGGAATGAGCAGTTCTTC.

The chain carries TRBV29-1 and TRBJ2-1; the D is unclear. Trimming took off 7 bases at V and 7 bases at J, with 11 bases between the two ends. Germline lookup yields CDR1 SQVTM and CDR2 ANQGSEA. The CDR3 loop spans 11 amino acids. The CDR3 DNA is TGCAGCGACTACGTCGGGAATGAGCAGTTCTTC. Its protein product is CSDYVGNEQFF.

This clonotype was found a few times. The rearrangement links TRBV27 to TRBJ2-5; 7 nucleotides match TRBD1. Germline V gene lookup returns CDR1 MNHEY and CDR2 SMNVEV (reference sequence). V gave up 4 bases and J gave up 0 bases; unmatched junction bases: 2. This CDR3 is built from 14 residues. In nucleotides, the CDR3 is TGTGCCAGCAGTTCCGGACAGGACCAAGAGACCCAGTACTTC. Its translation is CASSSGQDQETQYF.

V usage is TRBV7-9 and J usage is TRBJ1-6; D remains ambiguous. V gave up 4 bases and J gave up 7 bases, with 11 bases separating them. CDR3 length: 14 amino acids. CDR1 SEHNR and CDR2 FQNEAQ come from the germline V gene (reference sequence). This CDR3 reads CASSSESKNSPLHF. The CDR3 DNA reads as TGTGCCAGCAGCTCCGAGTCAAAAAATTCACCCCTCCACTTT. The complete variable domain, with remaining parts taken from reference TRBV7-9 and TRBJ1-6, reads DTGVSQNPRHKITKRGQNVTFRCDPISEHNRLYWYRQTLGQGPEFLTYFQNEAQLEKSRLLSDRFSAERPKGSFSTLEIQRTEQGDSAMYLCASSSESKNSPLHFGNGTRLTVT.

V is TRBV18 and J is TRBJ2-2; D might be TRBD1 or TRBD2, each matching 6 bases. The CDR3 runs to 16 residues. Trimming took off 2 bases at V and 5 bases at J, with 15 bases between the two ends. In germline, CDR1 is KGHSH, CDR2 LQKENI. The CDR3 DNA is TGTGCCAGCTCACCAGACGGGGGCACCGTGACCGGGGAGCTGTTTTTT. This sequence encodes CASSPDGGTVTGELFF. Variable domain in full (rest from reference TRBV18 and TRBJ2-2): NAGVMQNPRHLVRRRGQEARLRCSPMKGHSHVYWYRQLPEEGLKFMVYLQKENIIDESGMPKERFSAEFPKEGPSILRIQQVVRGDSAAYFCASSPDGGTVTGELFFGEGSRLTVL.

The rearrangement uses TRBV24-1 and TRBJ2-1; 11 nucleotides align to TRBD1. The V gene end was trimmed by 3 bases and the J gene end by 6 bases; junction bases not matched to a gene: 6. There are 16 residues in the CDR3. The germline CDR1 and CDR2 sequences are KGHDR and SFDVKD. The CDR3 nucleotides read TGTGCCACCAGTGATGGACAGGGGGCTTTTTCCAATGAGCAGTTCTTC. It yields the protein CATSDGQGAFSNEQFF.

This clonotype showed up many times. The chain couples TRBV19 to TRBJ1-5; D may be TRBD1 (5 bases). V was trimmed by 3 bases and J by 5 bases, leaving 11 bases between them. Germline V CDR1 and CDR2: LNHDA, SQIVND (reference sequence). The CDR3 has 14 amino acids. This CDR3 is CASSMFGRDQPQHF. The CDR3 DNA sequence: TGTGCCAGTAGTATGTTTGGCAGGGATCAGCCCCAGCATTTT.

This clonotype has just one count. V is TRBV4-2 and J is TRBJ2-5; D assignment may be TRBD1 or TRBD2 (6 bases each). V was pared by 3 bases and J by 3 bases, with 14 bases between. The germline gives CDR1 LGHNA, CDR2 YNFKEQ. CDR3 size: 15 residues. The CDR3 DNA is TGTGCCAGCAGCCACCTACCGGGGGCCGAAGAGACCCAGTACTTC. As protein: CASSHLPGAEETQYF.

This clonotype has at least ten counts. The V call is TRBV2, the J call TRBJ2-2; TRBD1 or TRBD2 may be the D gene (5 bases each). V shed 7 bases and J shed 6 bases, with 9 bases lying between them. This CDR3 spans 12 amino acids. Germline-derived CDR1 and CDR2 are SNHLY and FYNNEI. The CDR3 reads CASKGDAGELFF. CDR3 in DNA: TGTGCCAGCAAAGGGGACGCCGGGGAGCTGTTTTTT.

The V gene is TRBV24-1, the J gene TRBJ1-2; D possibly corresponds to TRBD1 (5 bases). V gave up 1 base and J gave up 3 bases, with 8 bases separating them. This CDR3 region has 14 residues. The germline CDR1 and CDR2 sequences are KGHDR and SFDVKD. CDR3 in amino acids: CATSDFGQHYGYTF. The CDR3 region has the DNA TGTGCCACCAGTGATTTCGGACAACACTATGGCTACACCTTC.

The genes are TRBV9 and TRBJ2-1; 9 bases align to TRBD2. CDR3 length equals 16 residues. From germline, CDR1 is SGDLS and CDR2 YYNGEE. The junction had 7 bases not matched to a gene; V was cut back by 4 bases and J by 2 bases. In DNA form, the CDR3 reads TGTGCCAGCAGCTTAGCCCTAGCGGGGACCTACAATGAGCAGTTCTTC. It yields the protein CASSLALAGTYNEQFF. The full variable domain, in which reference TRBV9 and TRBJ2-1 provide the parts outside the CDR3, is DSGVTQTPKHLITATGQRVTLRCSPRSGDLSVYWYQQSLDQGLQFLIQYYNGEERAKGNILERFSAQQFPDLHSELNLSSLELGDSALYFCASSLALAGTYNEQFFGPGTRLTVL.

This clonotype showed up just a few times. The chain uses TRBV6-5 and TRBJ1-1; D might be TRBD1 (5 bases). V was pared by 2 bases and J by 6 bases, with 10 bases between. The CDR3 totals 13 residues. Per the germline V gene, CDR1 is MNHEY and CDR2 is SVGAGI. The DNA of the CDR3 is TGTGCCAGCAGTTACAAGGGGCGGGCTGAAGCTTTCTTT. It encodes CASSYKGRAEAFF.

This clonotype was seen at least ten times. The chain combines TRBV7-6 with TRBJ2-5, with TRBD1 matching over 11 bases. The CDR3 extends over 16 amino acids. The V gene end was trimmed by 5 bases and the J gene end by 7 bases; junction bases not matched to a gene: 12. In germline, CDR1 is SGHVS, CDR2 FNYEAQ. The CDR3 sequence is CASSPPGQGDGGTQYF. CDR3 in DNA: TGTGCCAGCAGCCCGCCGGGACAGGGGGACGGAGGGACCCAGTACTTC.

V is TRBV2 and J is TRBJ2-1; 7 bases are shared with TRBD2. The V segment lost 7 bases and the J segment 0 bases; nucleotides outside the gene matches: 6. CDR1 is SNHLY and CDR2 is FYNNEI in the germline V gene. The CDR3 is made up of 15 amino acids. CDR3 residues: CASNPGGSSYNEQFF. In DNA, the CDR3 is TGTGCCAGCAACCCAGGCGGGAGCTCCTACAATGAGCAGTTCTTC.

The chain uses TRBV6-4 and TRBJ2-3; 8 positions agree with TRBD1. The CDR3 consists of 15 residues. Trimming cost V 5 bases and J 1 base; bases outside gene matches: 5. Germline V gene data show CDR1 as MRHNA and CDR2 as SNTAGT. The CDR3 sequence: CASSRTGFGTDTQYF. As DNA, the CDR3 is TGTGCCAGCAGTAGGACAGGGTTTGGCACAGATACGCAGTATTTT.

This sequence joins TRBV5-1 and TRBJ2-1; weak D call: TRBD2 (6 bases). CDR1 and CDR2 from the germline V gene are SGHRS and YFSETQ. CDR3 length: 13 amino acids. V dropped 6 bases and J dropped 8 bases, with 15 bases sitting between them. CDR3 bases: TGCGCCAGCACGAAACTAGCTGGCGATGAGCAGTTCTTC. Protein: CASTKLAGDEQFF.

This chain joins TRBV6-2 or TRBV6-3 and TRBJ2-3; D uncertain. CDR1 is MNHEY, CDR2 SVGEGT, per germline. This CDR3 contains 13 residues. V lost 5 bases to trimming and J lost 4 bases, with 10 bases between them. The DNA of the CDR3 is TGTGCCAGCAGTCCTAATGGTGCAGATACGCAGTATTTT. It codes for CASSPNGADTQYF.

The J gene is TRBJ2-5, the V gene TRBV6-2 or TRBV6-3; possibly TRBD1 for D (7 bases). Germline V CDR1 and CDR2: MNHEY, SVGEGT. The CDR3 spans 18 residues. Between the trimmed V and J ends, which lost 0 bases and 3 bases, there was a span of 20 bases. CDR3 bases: TGTGCCAGCAGTTACTCGATTTGGGGCGGGACAGACGAAGAGACCCAGTACTTC. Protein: CASSYSIWGGTDEETQYF.

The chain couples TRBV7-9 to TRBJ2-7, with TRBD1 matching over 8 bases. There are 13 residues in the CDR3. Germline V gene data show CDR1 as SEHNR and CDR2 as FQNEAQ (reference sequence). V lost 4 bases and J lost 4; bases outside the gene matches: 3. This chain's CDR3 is CASSSRDRYEQYF. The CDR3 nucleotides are TGTGCCAGCAGCTCTCGGGACAGGTACGAGCAGTACTTC.

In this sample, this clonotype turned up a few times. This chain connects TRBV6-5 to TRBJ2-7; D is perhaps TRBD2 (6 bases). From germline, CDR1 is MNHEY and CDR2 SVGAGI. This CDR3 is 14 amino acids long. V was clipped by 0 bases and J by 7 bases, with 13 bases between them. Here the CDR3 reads CASSYSVEGAEQYV. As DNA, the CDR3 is TGTGCCAGCAGTTACTCAGTGGAGGGTGCTGAGCAGTACGTC.

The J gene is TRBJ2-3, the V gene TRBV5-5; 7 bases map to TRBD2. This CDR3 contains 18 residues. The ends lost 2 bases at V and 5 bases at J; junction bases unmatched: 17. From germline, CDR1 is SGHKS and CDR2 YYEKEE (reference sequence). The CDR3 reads CASSFTPSGASFLDTQYF. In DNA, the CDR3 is TGTGCCAGCAGCTTTACCCCTAGCGGCGCCTCCTTCTTAGATACGCAGTATTTT.

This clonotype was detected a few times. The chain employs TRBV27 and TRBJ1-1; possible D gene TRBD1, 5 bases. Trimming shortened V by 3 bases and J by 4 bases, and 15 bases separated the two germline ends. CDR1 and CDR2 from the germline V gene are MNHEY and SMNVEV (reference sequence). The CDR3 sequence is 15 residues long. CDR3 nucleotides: TGTGCCAGCAGTTTCCCGGGAGGGACTCTCACTGAAGCTTTCTTT. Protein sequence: CASSFPGGTLTEAFF.

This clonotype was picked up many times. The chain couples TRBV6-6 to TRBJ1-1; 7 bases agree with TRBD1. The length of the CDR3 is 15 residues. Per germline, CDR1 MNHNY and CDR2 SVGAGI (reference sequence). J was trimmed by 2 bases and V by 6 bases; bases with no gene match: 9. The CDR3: CASRRQGRGNTEAFF. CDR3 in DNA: TGTGCCAGCAGAAGACAGGGTAGAGGAAACACTGAAGCTTTCTTT.

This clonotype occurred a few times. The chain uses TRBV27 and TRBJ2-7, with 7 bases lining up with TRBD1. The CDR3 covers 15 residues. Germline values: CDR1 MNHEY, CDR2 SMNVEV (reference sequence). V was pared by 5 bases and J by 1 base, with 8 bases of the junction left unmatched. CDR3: CASSPGGSFSYEQYV. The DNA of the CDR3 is TGTGCCAGCAGTCCAGGGGGTTCCTTTTCCTACGAGCAGTACGTC.

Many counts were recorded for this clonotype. This CDR3 is CASSLLTALDEQFF. The CDR3, as DNA: TGTGCCAGCAGCTTATTAACGGCTCTGGATGAGCAGTTCTTC. This chain connects TRBV7-8 to TRBJ2-1; D call uncertain. Germline CDR1 SGHVS, CDR2 FQNEAQ. V was cut by 2 bases and J by 8 bases, with 13 bases left in between. There are 14 residues in the CDR3. Drawing the rest from reference TRBV7-8 and TRBJ2-1, the complete variable domain is GAGVSQSPRYKVAKRGQDVALRCDPISGHVSLFWYQQALGQGPEFLTYFQNEAQLDKSGLPSDRFFAERPEGSVSTLKIQRTQQEDSAVYLCASSLLTALDEQFFGPGTRLTVL.

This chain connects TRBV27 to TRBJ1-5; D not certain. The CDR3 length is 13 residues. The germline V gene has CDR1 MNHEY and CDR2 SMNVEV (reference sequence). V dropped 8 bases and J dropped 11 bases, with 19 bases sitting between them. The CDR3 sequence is CASLPWPTMTQHF. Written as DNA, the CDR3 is TGTGCCAGCCTACCCTGGCCAACCATGACCCAGCATTTT.

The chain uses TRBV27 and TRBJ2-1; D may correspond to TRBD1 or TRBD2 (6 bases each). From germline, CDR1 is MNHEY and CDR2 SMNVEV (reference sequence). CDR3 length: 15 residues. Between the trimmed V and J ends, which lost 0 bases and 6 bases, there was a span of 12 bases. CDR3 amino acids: CASSLSWGASNEQFF. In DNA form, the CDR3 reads TGTGCCAGCAGTTTATCATGGGGGGCTAGCAATGAGCAGTTCTTC.

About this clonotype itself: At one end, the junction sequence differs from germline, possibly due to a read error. CDR3 loop: CASSWHTYTEAYF. As DNA, the CDR3 is TGTGCCAGCAGTTGGCACACTTACACTGAAGCTTACTTT. This chain joins TRBV25-1 and TRBJ1-1; no clear D. Germline V gene sequence: CDR1 MGHDK, CDR2 SYGVNS. This CDR3 has 13 amino acids.